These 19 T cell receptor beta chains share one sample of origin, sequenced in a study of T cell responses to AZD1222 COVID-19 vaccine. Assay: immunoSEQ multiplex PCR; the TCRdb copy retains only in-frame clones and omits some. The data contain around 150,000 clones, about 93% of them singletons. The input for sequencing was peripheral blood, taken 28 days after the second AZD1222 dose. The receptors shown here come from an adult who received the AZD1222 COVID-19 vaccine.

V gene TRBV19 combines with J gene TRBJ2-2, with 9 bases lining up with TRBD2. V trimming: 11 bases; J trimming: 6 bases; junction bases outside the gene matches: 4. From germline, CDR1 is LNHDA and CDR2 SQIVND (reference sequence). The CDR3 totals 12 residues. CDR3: CAATSGAGELFF. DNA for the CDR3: TGTGCCGCGACTAGCGGTGCCGGGGAGCTGTTTTTT.

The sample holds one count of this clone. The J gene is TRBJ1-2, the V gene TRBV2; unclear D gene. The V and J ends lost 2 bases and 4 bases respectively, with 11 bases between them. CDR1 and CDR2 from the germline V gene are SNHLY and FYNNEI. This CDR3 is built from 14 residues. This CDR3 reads CASSETPGSYGYTF. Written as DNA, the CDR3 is TGTGCCAGCAGTGAAACCCCAGGATCCTATGGCTACACCTTC.

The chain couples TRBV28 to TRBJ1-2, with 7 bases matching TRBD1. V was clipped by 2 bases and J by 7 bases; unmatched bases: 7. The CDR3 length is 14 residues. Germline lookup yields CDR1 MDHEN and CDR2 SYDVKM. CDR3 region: CASSLPTGRGGYTF. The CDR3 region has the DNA TGTGCCAGCAGTTTACCGACAGGGAGGGGTGGCTACACCTTC.

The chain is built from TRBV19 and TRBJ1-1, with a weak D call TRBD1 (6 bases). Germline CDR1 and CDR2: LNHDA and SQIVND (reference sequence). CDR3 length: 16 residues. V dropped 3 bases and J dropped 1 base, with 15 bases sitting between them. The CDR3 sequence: CASSIGTGRRNTEAFF. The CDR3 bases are TGTGCCAGTAGTATTGGAACAGGGAGACGGAACACTGAAGCTTTCTTT.

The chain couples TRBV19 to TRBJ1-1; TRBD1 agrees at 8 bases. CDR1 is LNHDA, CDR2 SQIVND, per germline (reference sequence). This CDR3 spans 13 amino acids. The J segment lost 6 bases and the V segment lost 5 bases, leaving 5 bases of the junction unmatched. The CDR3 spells CASSSGTGPEAFF. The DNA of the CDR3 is TGTGCCAGTAGTTCCGGGACAGGTCCTGAAGCTTTCTTT.

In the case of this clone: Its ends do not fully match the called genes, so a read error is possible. The CDR3 is CAPRHPRPGGGGARNEQFF. CDR3 DNA: TGCGCCCCCCGCCACCCCCGGCCGGGGGGCGGGGGGGCGAGGAATGAGCAGTTCTTC. The chain has TRBV3-1 (or the pseudogene TRBV3-2) and TRBJ2-1; TRBD2 aligns across 9 bases. The CDR3 contains 19 residues. Germline V gene sequence: CDR1 LGHDT, CDR2 YNNKEL (reference sequence).

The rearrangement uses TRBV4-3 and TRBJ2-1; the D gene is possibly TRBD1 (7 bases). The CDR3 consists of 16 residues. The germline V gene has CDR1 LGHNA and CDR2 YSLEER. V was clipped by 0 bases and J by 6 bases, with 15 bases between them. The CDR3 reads CASSQDAQGGFNEQFF. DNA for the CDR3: TGCGCCAGCAGCCAAGACGCCCAGGGGGGTTTCAATGAGCAGTTCTTC.

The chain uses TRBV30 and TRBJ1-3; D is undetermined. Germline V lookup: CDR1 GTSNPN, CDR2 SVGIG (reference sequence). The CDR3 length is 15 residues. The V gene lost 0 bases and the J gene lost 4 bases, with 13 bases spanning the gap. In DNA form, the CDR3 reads TGTGCCTGGAGTGTCGGACGGGTTTTGGGAAACACCATATATTTT. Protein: CAWSVGRVLGNTIYF.

CDR3 protein: CARKGQPRVNTEAFF. The DNA for the CDR3 is TGTGCCAGAAAGGGACAACCTAGGGTCAACACTGAAGCTTTCTTT. The chain links TRBV6-4 to TRBJ1-1; possible D gene TRBD1, 6 bases. Germline loops: CDR1 MRHNA, CDR2 SNTAGT. The CDR3 runs to 15 residues. V was shortened by 9 bases and J by 2 bases, with 19 bases between the two germline ends.

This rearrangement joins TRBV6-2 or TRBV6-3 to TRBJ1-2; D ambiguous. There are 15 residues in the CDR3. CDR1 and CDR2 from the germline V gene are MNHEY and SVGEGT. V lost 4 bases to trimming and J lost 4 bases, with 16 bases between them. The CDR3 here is CASSSSTSPGYGYTF. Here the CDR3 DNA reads TGTGCCAGCAGTTCTTCCACGTCACCCGGCTATGGCTACACCTTC.

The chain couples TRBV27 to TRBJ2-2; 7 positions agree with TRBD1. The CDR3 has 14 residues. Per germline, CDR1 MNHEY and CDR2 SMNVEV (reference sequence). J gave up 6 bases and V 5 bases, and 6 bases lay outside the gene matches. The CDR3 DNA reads TGTGCCAGCAGTATACTACAGGGGCCCGGGGAGCTGTTTTTT. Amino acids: CASSILQGPGELFF.

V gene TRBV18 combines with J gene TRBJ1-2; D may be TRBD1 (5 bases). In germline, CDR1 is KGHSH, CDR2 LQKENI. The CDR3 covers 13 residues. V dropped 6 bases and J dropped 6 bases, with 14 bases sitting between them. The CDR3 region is CASSARDIDGYTF. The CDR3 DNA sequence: TGTGCCAGCTCCGCCAGGGATATAGATGGCTACACCTTC. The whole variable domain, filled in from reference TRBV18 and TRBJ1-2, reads NAGVMQNPRHLVRRRGQEARLRCSPMKGHSHVYWYRQLPEEGLKFMVYLQKENIIDESGMPKERFSAEFPKEGPSILRIQQVVRGDSAAYFCASSARDIDGYTFGSGTRLTVV.

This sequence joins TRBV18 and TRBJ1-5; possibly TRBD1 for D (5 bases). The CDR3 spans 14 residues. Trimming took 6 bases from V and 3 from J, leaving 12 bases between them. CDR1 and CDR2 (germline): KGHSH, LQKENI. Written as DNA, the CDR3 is TGTGCCAGCTCTCCAGGGACCCACAATCAGCCCCAGCATTTT. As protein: CASSPGTHNQPQHF.

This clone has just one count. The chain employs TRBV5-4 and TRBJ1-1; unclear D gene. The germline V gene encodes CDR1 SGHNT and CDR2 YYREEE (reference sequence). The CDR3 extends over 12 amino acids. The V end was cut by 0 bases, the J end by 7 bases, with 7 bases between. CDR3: CASSLGWGEAFF. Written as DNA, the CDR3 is TGTGCCAGCAGCTTGGGGTGGGGTGAAGCTTTCTTT. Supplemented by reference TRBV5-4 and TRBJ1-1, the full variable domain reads ETGVTQSPTHLIKTRGQQVTLRCSSQSGHNTVSWYQQALGQGPQFIFQYYREEENGRGNFPPRFSGLQFPNYSSELNVNALELDDSALYLCASSLGWGEAFFGQGTRLTVV.

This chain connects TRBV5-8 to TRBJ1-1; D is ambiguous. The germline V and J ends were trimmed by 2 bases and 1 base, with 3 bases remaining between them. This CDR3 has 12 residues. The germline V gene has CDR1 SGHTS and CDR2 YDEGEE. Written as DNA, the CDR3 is TGTGCCAGCAGCTTCGCGAACACTGAAGCTTTCTTT. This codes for CASSFANTEAFF. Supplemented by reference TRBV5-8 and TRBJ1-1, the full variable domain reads EAGVTQSPTHLIKTRGQQATLRCSPISGHTSVYWYQQALGLGLQFLLWYDEGEERNRGNFPPRFSGRQFPNYSSELNVNALELEDSALYLCASSFANTEAFFGQGTRLTVV.

CDR3 region: CASSLDSGTSYEQYF. CDR3 DNA: TGCGCCAGCAGCTTGGATAGCGGGACCTCCTACGAGCAGTACTTC. The chain uses TRBV5-1 and TRBJ2-7; TRBD2 aligns across 8 bases. Looked up from germline, CDR1 is SGHRS and CDR2 is YFSETQ. The CDR3 extends over 15 amino acids. The V and J ends lost 0 bases and 0 bases, in that order; junction bases with no gene match: 2.

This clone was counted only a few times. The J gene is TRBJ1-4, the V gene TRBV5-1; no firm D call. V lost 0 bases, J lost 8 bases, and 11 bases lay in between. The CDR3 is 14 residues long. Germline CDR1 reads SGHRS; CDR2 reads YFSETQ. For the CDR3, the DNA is TGCGCCAGCAGCTTGGCGCAGGTTTGGGAAAAACTGTTTTTT. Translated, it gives CASSLAQVWEKLFF.

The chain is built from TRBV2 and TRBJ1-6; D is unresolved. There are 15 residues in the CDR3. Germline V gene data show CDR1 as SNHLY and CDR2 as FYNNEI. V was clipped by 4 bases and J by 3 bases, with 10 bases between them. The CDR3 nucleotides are TGTGCCAGCAGTGCCCTCCGGGGCTATAATTCACCCCTCCACTTT. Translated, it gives CASSALRGYNSPLHF.

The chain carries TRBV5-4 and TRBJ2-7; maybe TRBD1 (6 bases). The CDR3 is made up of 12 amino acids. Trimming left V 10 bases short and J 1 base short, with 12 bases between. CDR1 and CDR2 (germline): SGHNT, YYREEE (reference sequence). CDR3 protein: CALQGSSYEQYF. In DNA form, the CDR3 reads TGTGCCCTACAGGGATCTTCCTACGAGCAGTACTTC.